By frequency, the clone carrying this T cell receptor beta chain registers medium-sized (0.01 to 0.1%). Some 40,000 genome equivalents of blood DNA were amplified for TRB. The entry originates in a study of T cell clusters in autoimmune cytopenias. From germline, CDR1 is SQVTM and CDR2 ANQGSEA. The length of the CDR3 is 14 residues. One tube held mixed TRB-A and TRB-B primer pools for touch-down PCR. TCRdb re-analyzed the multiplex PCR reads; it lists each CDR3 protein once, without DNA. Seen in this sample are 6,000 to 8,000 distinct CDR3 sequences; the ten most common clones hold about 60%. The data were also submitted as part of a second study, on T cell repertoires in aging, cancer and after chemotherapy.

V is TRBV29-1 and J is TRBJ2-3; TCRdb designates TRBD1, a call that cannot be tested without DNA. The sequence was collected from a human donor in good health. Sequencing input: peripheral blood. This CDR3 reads CSVHGQGRTDTQYF.